The clone carrying this TCR beta chain has at least ten counts. Its antigen is unidentified. This sample was included in a study of identical twins. V was trimmed by 2 bases and J by 3 bases, leaving 11 bases between them. This CDR3 has 14 amino acids. The germline gives CDR1 MGHRA, CDR2 YSYEKL. One entry per CDR3 protein, called by TCRdb with MiXCR from the 5' RACE reads. The table shows approximately 500,000 distinct CDR3 sequences, with around 15% occurring only once. General observations from the study: In zero-insertion analyses, partial confounding could arise from invariant MAIT and iNKT cells. The authors drew conclusions from cross-sectional statistical analysis rather than following the same donors. The more abundant beta clonotypes in cord blood had fewer insertions, and memory repertoires did not show this. There was an excess of low generation probability in the out-of-frame alpha sequences that twins shared.

This sample also appeared in a second study, on yellow fever vaccine responses in identical twins.

This clonotype was sampled from a woman younger than 35 in good health. The rearrangement uses TRBV4-1 and TRBJ2-7, with D possibly being TRBD1 (6 bases). Sequenced sample: CD4+ T cells sorted from blood. The CDR3 DNA is TGCGCCAGCAGCCAACCGGGACAAAACTACGAGCAGTACTTC. This codes for CASSQPGQNYEQYF.